This TCR beta chain was recorded in a study of cytomegalovirus exposure and HLA in healthy donors. Study observations and caveats: A missense DCLRE1C variant was associated with V- and J-gene trimming of TCR beta chains in a later analysis, and an independent cohort replicated the association.

13 Jbeta primers and 60 Vbeta primers were used for the PCR. Libraries were prepared by immunoSEQ multiplex PCR; TCRdb keeps only in-frame clonotypes and omits some of them. The sample includes roughly 170,000 clones, approximately 80% of them seen just once. Between the trimmed V and J ends, which lost 5 bases and 5 bases, there was a span of 18 bases. The CDR3 has 16 residues. CDR1 SGHVS and CDR2 FQNEAQ come from the germline V gene. Turning to this clone: Antigen unknown.

The specimen was PBMCs. V gene TRBV7-8 combines with J gene TRBJ2-2, with D possibly being TRBD2 (5 bases). The receptor was derived from a female donor in good health and CMV-seronegative. The CDR3 DNA is TGTGCCAGCAGCACTCTGACTACCTCAATGACCGGGGAGCTGTTTTTT. This sequence encodes CASSTLTTSMTGELFF.